This TCR beta chain was recovered during a study of spatial heterogeneity in lung cancer. Study context: Consistent detection of more beta-chain than alpha-chain sequences was observed.

Time point denoted: sample taken at primary tumor resection. A total of around 72 untreated early-stage non-small cell lung cancer patients served as donors. The sequenced material consisted of unsorted whole RNA from tumor, nontumor lung or frozen PBMC. The library protocol tagged each TCR cDNA with a unique molecular identifier. Each CDR3 protein is one row after TCRdb ran MiXCR on the 5' RACE reads. This sample has approximately 44,000 distinct CDR3 sequences, with about an eighth found just once. The V and J ends lost 7 bases and 10 bases respectively, with 14 bases between them. CDR1 and CDR2 from the germline V gene are MNHEY and SVGAGI. This CDR3 has 13 amino acids.

V is TRBV6-5 and J is TRBJ1-6; D gene uncertain. The sequence was collected from a male donor with early-stage non-small cell lung cancer. Here the sequenced sample was PBMCs, taken at surgery. CDR3 coding DNA: TGTGCCAGCACCCTGGACCCGGTATCACCCCTCCACTTT. Amino acids: CASTLDPVSPLHF.